The 2 T cell receptor beta chains reported below all come from one sample, sequenced in a study of radiation and T cells in renal cell carcinoma. Time point indicated: blood 4 weeks post-SBRT, at nephrectomy. The sample's treatment: 15 Gy SBRT to primary tumor, nephrectomy 4 weeks later. Here immunoSEQ multiplex PCR was the method, and the copy in TCRdb shows in-frame clones only, minus some. The sample lists around 170,000 clones; around 90% were seen once. The specimen was blood, collected from a patient whose treatment included radiotherapy and nephrectomy. The receptor set was obtained from a woman between 45 and 60 years old with renal cell carcinoma.

The chain couples TRBV7-9 to TRBJ2-1; the D gene is possibly TRBD2 (6 bases). The CDR3 is 19 amino acids. Germline CDR1 SEHNR, CDR2 FQNEAQ (reference sequence). Trimming removed 2 bases from V and 4 bases from J, with 24 bases in between. The DNA of the CDR3 is TGTGCCAGCAGCTTATTTGGCCTTCGCCTAGGCGGGACTTACAATGAGCAGTTCTTC. Its translation is CASSLFGLRLGGTYNEQFF.

The chain combines TRBV15 with TRBJ2-1; 9 bases agree with TRBD1. V dropped 3 bases and J dropped 7; count of bases not matched to a gene: 4. CDR3 size: 14 residues. Germline V gene data show CDR1 as LNHNV and CDR2 as YYDKDF (reference sequence). Here the CDR3 DNA reads TGTGCCACCAGCAGGGCCGGGACAGGGAATGAGCAGTTCTTC. Its protein product is CATSRAGTGNEQFF.